These 28 T cell receptor beta chains share one sample of origin, sequenced in a study of T cells in Graves' hyperthyroidism and ophthalmopathy. Amplification of TCR beta CDR3 regions used RNA as the template. In the first-round RT-PCR of the TCR CDR3, the HTBI primer set was used. TCRdb reprocessed the multiplex PCR reads with MiXCR, giving one entry per CDR3 protein. In the table there are approximately 700,000 distinct CDR3 sequences, 16% of which are singletons. The sample consisted of blood. These receptors came from a man between 18 and 35 years old with Graves' hyperthyroidism.

This clonotype was observed a few times. This sequence joins TRBV5-1 and TRBJ2-3; D gene ambiguous. Trimming stripped 7 bases from V and 5 bases from J, with 11 bases between. Germline V gene data show CDR1 as SGHRS and CDR2 as YFSETQ. This CDR3 is 12 amino acids long. Written as DNA, the CDR3 is TGCGCCAGCCACGATGATCAAGATACGCAGTATTTT. It specifies CASHDDQDTQYF.

This clonotype was counted ten times or more. The CDR3 DNA sequence: TGTGCTTACTGGGGACAGGCTAACACTGAAGCTTTCTTT. Translation: CAYWGQANTEAFF. This chain connects TRBV12-5 to TRBJ1-1; 8 bases agree with TRBD1. Trimming removed 11 bases from V and 2 bases from J; junction bases left unmatched: 7. Germline values: CDR1 LGHNT, CDR2 FRNRAP. The CDR3 sequence is 13 residues long.

The genes are TRBV7-9 and TRBJ2-7; D assignment may be TRBD1 or TRBD2 (7 bases each). The CDR3 runs 14 residues. Germline assignment: CDR1 SEHNR and CDR2 FQNEAQ (reference sequence). The V and J ends lost 4 bases and 3 bases respectively, with 13 bases between them. The CDR3 is CASSSGGGYYEQYF. The CDR3 DNA follows: TGTGCCAGCAGCTCAGGGGGGGGATACTACGAGCAGTACTTC.

This rearrangement joins TRBV7-9 to TRBJ2-7; 8 bases match TRBD1. The CDR3 runs to 15 residues. The trim removed 1 base at V and 1 base at J, leaving 3 bases unmatched. The germline V gene has CDR1 SEHNR and CDR2 FQNEAQ (reference sequence). The CDR3 region has the DNA TGTGCCAGCAGCTTAGGGACAGGGATTTCCTACGAGCAGTACTTC. It specifies CASSLGTGISYEQYF.

The V and J genes are TRBV10-3 and TRBJ1-4; TRBD1 is a possible D gene (5 bases). The germline V and J ends were trimmed by 3 bases and 2 bases, with 10 bases remaining between them. The CDR3 contains 15 residues. Germline lookup yields CDR1 ENHRY and CDR2 SYGVKD. CDR3 in DNA: TGTGCCATCAGTGAACGGGGACGGACTAATGAAAAACTGTTTTTT. Translation gives CAISERGRTNEKLFF.

This clonotype was observed many times. J is TRBJ1-2 and V is TRBV3-1; D ambiguous. Germline-derived CDR1 and CDR2 are LGHDT and YNNKEL (reference sequence). The CDR3 sequence is 13 residues long. V lost 1 base and J lost 2, with 5 bases in between. The CDR3 bases are TGTGCCAGCAGCCAAGGCCGAAACTATGGCTACACCTTC. This gives the protein CASSQGRNYGYTF.

The chain combines TRBV5-6 with TRBJ2-2; 7 bases are a match to TRBD2. Germline lookup yields CDR1 SGHDT and CDR2 YYEEEE. The V segment lost 3 bases and the J segment 5 bases; nucleotides outside the gene matches: 10. CDR3 length equals 16 residues. The CDR3 region has the DNA TGTGCCAGCAGCTGGCCTAGCGGAAGAGGAACCGGGGAGCTGTTTTTT. Translation gives CASSWPSGRGTGELFF.

V is TRBV18 and J is TRBJ1-6, with 9 bases fitting TRBD1. V lost 3 bases and J lost 11; bases outside the gene matches: 5. This CDR3 is 14 amino acids long. The germline V gene encodes CDR1 KGHSH and CDR2 LQKENI. In nucleotides, the CDR3 is TGTGCCAGCTCACCTGGACAGGGGCGACCACCCCTCCACTTT. Protein: CASSPGQGRPPLHF.

This clonotype was observed many times. This sequence joins TRBV7-2 and TRBJ2-3, with TRBD2 matching over 9 bases. CDR1 and CDR2 from the germline V gene are SGHTA and FQGNSA. The CDR3 length is 14 residues. The V and J ends lost 2 bases and 8 bases, in that order; junction bases with no gene match: 5. CDR3 region: CASSLRRTSATQYF. The CDR3, as DNA: TGTGCCAGCAGCTTAAGGCGGACTAGCGCTACGCAGTATTTT.

The table lists this clonotype with a few counts. CDR3 DNA: TGCGCCAGCAGCCACGACAGGGGGACGGTTTACGAGCAGTACTTC. Protein: CASSHDRGTVYEQYF. The chain uses TRBV4-3 and TRBJ2-7; the match to TRBD1 covers 9 bases. Germline loops: CDR1 LGHNA, CDR2 YSLEER. This CDR3 contains 15 residues. V trimming: 3 bases; J trimming: 4 bases; junction bases outside the gene matches: 7.

V usage is TRBV7-9 and J usage is TRBJ2-5; D not resolved. There are 16 residues in the CDR3. CDR1 SEHNR and CDR2 FQNEAQ come from the germline V gene (reference sequence). V lost 0 bases to trimming and J lost 5 bases, with 16 bases between them. CDR3 DNA: TGTGCCAGCAGCTTAGCGCCATCCGGGCTGGAGGAGACCCAGTACTTC. Protein product: CASSLAPSGLEETQYF.

The table lists this clonotype with a few counts. Being one base from a much bigger clone, this may be a read error. The CDR3: CAGSPMWVSNQPQHF. The CDR3 DNA reads as TGTGCCGGCAGTCCCATGTGGGTTAGCAATCAGCCCCAGCATTTT. The chain links TRBV28 to TRBJ1-5; D remains unclear. This CDR3 spans 15 amino acids. Germline loops: CDR1 MDHEN, CDR2 SYDVKM. The complete variable domain, with remaining parts taken from reference TRBV28 and TRBJ1-5, reads DVKVTQSSRYLVKRTGEKVFLECVQDMDHENMFWYRQDPGLGLRLIYFSYDVKMKEKGDIPEGYSVSREKKERFSLILESASTNQTSMYLCAGSPMWVSNQPQHFGDGTRLSIL.

V and J are TRBV7-2 and TRBJ2-5; 9 bases agree with TRBD2. Unmatched junction bases numbered 6, after V lost 1 base and J lost 0 bases. The CDR3 has 17 residues. Germline-derived CDR1 and CDR2 are SGHTA and FQGNSA. CDR3 protein: CASSLGPSGRYQETQYF. CDR3 DNA sequence: TGTGCCAGCAGCTTAGGGCCAAGCGGGAGGTACCAAGAGACCCAGTACTTC. Together with reference TRBV7-2 and TRBJ2-5, the CDR3 gives the full variable domain: GAGVSQSPSNKVTEKGKDVELRCDPISGHTALYWYRQSLGQGLEFLIYFQGNSAPDKSGLPSDRFSAERTGGSVSTLTIQRTQQEDSAVYLCASSLGPSGRYQETQYFGPGTRLLVL.

On this clonotype itself: A much larger clonotype is one base distant, so this may be a read error. The chain uses TRBV30 and TRBJ2-7; D remains ambiguous. TRBJ2-1 matches the DNA end more closely, so the J call is doubtful. Germline loops: CDR1 GTSNPN, CDR2 SVGIG (reference sequence). This CDR3 region has 12 residues. The CDR3: CAWSTLFYEQFF. CDR3 bases: TGTGCCTGGAGTACGCTCTTCTACGAGCAGTTCTTC.

V is TRBV28 and J is TRBJ2-1, with a weak D call TRBD2 (6 bases). The CDR3 is made up of 14 amino acids. V dropped 6 bases and J dropped 5 bases, with 14 bases sitting between them. Germline V lookup: CDR1 MDHEN, CDR2 SYDVKM. The CDR3 coding sequence is TGTGCCAGCAGAAGACTAGGAGGGGACAATGAGCAGTTCTTC. Amino acids: CASRRLGGDNEQFF.

The rearrangement uses TRBV10-3 and TRBJ1-1; D not resolved. Germline V gene lookup returns CDR1 ENHRY and CDR2 SYGVKD. Trimming removed 3 bases at V and 6 bases at J, with 14 bases between. The CDR3 length is 14 residues. This CDR3 is CAISDRWGTAEAFF. CDR3 nucleotides: TGTGCCATCAGTGACCGGTGGGGAACGGCTGAAGCTTTCTTT.

At least ten counts were recorded for this clonotype. The V gene is TRBV7-9, the J gene TRBJ2-1; 8 bases are a match to TRBD2. CDR1 and CDR2 (germline): SEHNR, FQNEAQ (reference sequence). CDR3 length: 16 residues. The J segment lost 5 bases and the V segment lost 5 bases, leaving 11 bases of the junction unmatched. The CDR3 DNA follows: TGTGCCAGCAGCCCCCGCCGGACTAGCCTCCACAATGAGCAGTTCTTC. Translated, it gives CASSPRRTSLHNEQFF.

This rearrangement joins TRBV12-3 or TRBV12-4 to TRBJ2-1, with 12 bases that match TRBD2. Trimming took 2 bases from V and 8 from J; bases not matched to a gene: 4. This CDR3 region has 15 residues. The CDR3 spells CASSLRLAGEHEQFF. The DNA for the CDR3 is TGTGCCAGCAGTTTAAGACTAGCGGGAGAGCATGAGCAGTTCTTC.

This clonotype came up many times. The chain is built from TRBV2 and TRBJ1-4, with D maybe TRBD1 (6 bases). CDR3 size: 14 residues. Germline V gene data show CDR1 as SNHLY and CDR2 as FYNNEI. V was cut by 3 bases and J by 5 bases, with 10 bases left in between. The DNA for the CDR3 is TGTGCCAGCAGTGATTGGGGGCCCAATGAAAAACTGTTTTTT. Encoded protein: CASSDWGPNEKLFF.

This clonotype has more than one count but fewer than ten. The chain employs TRBV28 and TRBJ1-6; D not certain. This CDR3 contains 17 residues. Per germline, CDR1 MDHEN and CDR2 SYDVKM. V was pared by 2 bases and J by 8 bases, with 19 bases between. The CDR3 loop is CASSLVRGTADYSPLHF. The CDR3 nucleotides read TGTGCCAGCAGTTTAGTCCGAGGAACAGCCGATTATTCACCCCTCCACTTT.

This clonotype was picked up many times. This rearrangement joins TRBV28 to TRBJ2-7, with a weak D call TRBD1 (6 bases). The CDR3 is 15 amino acids. The ends were cut back, 3 bases at V and 6 bases at J, with 18 bases in the middle. CDR1 is MDHEN, CDR2 SYDVKM, per germline. The CDR3 protein is CASSFPKQGLSEQYF. The DNA for the CDR3 is TGTGCCAGCAGTTTCCCGAAACAGGGTTTGAGCGAGCAGTACTTC.

This clonotype was seen more than once but under ten times. This sequence joins TRBV12-3 or TRBV12-4 and TRBJ1-3; no reliable D call. V was clipped by 4 bases and J by 0 bases, with 7 bases between them. This CDR3 region has 14 residues. The CDR3 loop is CASSSEYSGNTIYF. CDR3 coding DNA: TGTGCCAGCAGTTCCGAGTACTCTGGAAACACCATATATTTT.

This clonotype was counted ten times or more. This sequence joins TRBV20-1 and TRBJ2-5; the match to TRBD1 covers 8 bases. The CDR3 spans 19 residues. CDR1 is DFQATT and CDR2 is SNEGSKA in the germline V gene (reference sequence). V lost 1 base to trimming and J lost 5 bases; unmatched junction nucleotides: 21. CDR3 amino acids: CSARVGQAPSSQRRETQYF. The CDR3 nucleotides read TGCAGTGCTAGAGTGGGACAGGCCCCGTCCTCCCAGCGTCGGGAGACCCAGTACTTC.

In its sample, this clonotype was seen a few times. The rearrangement uses TRBV20-1 and TRBJ1-5; 9 bases line up with TRBD1. The ends lost 6 bases at V and 4 bases at J; junction bases unmatched: 10. The CDR3 extends over 15 amino acids. The germline V gene encodes CDR1 DFQATT and CDR2 SNEGSKA (reference sequence). CDR3 loop: CSAVEGQGSNQPQHF. As DNA, the CDR3 is TGCAGTGCGGTGGAGGGACAGGGATCAAATCAGCCCCAGCATTTT.

Many counts were recorded for this clonotype. The gene calls are TRBV20-1 and TRBJ2-5, with a weak D call TRBD2 (5 bases). CDR1 and CDR2 from the germline V gene are DFQATT and SNEGSKA (reference sequence). Trimming shortened V by 0 bases and J by 7 bases, and 15 bases separated the two germline ends. CDR3 length: 14 residues. CDR3 nucleotides: TGCAGTGCTAGAGAACCCACCGGCCGGGGGACCCAGTACTTC. Protein sequence: CSAREPTGRGTQYF.

This clonotype occurred many times. The rearrangement joins TRBV7-2 to TRBJ2-1; D unclear. The germline V gene has CDR1 SGHTA and CDR2 FQGNSA. V lost 2 bases and J lost 4, with 12 bases in between. The CDR3 totals 15 residues. CDR3 sequence: CASSLYTQIYNEQFF. CDR3 DNA sequence: TGTGCCAGCAGCTTATACACCCAGATTTACAATGAGCAGTTCTTC.

This clonotype was counted a few times. The chain links TRBV7-3 to TRBJ1-4; D possibly corresponds to TRBD1 (5 bases). V gave up 5 bases and J gave up 8 bases, with 18 bases separating them. From germline, CDR1 is SGHTA and CDR2 FQGTGA. This CDR3 contains 15 residues. DNA of the CDR3: TGTGCCAGCAGCCGCAGCAGTGGGGCCGGGGAAAAACTGTTTTTT. Translating gives CASSRSSGAGEKLFF.

The rearrangement uses TRBV7-9 and TRBJ2-2; D gene ambiguous. Per germline, CDR1 SEHNR and CDR2 FQNEAQ (reference sequence). The V end lost 5 bases, the J end lost 6 bases, and 7 bases lay between the germline ends. This CDR3 spans 12 amino acids. CDR3 loop: CASSEGSGELFF. CDR3 in DNA: TGTGCCAGCAGCGAAGGATCCGGGGAGCTGTTTTTT.